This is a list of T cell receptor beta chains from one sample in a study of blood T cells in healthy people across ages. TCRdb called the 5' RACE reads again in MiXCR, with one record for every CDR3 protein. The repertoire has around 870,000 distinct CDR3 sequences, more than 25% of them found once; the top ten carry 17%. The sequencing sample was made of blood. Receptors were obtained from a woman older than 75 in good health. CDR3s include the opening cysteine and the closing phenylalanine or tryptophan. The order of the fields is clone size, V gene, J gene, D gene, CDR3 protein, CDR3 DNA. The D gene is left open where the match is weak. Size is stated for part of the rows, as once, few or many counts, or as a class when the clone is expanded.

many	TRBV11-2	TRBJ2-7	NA	CASSFQGPLGYEQYF	TGTGCCAGCAGTTTTCAGGGGCCCTTAGGGTACGAGCAGTACTTC
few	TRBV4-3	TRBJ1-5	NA	CASSQEGSQPQHF	TGCGCCAGCAGCCAAGAAGGGAGTCAGCCCCAGCATTTT
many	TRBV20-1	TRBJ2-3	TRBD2	CSASRAGGLGDTQYF	TGCAGTGCTAGTCGGGCGGGGGGGCTTGGAGATACGCAGTATTTT
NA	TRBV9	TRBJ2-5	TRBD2	CASSYQGLAGGSPQETQYF	TGTGCCAGCAGTTATCAGGGCCTAGCGGGGGGATCCCCCCAAGAGACCCAGTACTTC
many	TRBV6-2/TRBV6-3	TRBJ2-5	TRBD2	CASRTSDQETQYF	TGTGCCAGCAGAACTAGCGACCAAGAGACCCAGTACTTC
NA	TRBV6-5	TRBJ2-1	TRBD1	CASSFGTGKDNEQFF	TGTGCCAGCAGTTTCGGGACAGGGAAAGACAATGAGCAGTTCTTC
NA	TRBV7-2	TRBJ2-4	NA	CASSSTGTYSTGIQYF	TGTGCCAGCAGCTCCACCGGGACATATTCCACCGGCATTCAGTACTTC
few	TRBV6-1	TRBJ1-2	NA	CASSEADRAFEGHTF	TGTGCCAGCAGTGAAGCTGACAGAGCCTTCGAGGGTCACACCTTC
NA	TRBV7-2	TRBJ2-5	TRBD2	CASSYNRGDGTQYF	TGTGCCAGCAGCTACAATCGGGGGGATGGGACCCAGTACTTC
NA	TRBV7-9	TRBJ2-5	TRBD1	CASSLEFGQGLETQYF	TGTGCCAGCAGCTTAGAGTTTGGACAGGGTCTAGAGACCCAGTACTTC
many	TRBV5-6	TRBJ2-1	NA	CASSLTWSEQFF	TGTGCCAGCAGCTTGACCTGGAGTGAGCAGTTCTTC
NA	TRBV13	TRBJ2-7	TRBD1	CASSQSRDRVRARWYEQYF	TGTGCCAGCAGCCAATCCCGGGACAGGGTTCGGGCTCGGTGGTACGAGCAGTACTTC
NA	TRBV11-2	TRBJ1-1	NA	CASSKKGVMNTEAFF	TGTGCCAGCAGCAAAAAAGGGGTGATGAACACTGAAGCTTTCTTT
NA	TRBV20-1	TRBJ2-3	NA	CSARAGGQRGTDTQYF	TGCAGTGCTAGAGCTGGGGGACAGCGGGGCACAGATACGCAGTATTTT
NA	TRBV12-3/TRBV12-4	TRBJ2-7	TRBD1	CASSLTGQDYEQYF	TGTGCCAGCAGTTTAACGGGACAGGACTACGAGCAGTACTTC
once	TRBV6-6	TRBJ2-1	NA	CASSYSEGYNEQFF	TGTGCCAGCAGTTACTCGGAGGGGTACAATGAGCAGTTCTTC
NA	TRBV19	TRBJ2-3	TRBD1	CASSIRTGVPDTQYF	TGTGCCAGTAGTATTCGGACAGGGGTGCCAGATACGCAGTATTTT
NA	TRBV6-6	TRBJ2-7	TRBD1	CASSYSGQQSYEQYF	TGTGCCAGCAGTTACTCGGGACAGCAATCCTACGAGCAGTACTTC
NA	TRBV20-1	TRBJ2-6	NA	CSASRDSRANVLTF	TGCAGTGCTAGTCGCGACTCTAGGGCCAACGTCCTGACTTTC
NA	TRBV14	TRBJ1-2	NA	CASSQDLSGGGGYTF	TGTGCCAGCAGCCAAGATCTTTCGGGGGGCGGTGGCTACACCTTC
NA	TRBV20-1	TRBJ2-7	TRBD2	CSARTSGGTSSYNEQYF	TGCAGTGCCAGAACTAGCGGGGGGACGAGCTCCTACAATGAGCAGTACTTC
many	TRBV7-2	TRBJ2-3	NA	CASSPQRGHSTDTQYF	TGTGCCAGCAGCCCCCAACGGGGGCATAGCACAGATACGCAGTATTTT
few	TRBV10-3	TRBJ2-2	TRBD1	CAISDRDRLNTGELFF	TGTGCCATCAGTGACCGGGACAGACTGAACACCGGGGAGCTGTTTTTT
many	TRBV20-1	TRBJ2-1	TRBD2	CSARALTSGGTTYNEQFF	TGCAGTGCTAGAGCTCTTACTAGCGGGGGGACAACCTACAATGAGCAGTTCTTC
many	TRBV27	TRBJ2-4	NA	CASNRTLAKNIQYF	TGTGCCAGCAACAGGACCTTAGCCAAAAACATTCAGTACTTC
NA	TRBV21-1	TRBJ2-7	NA	CASSKGEFPRSCKYEQYF	TGTGCCAGCAGCAAAGGGGAATTCCCACGGTCCTGTAAATACGAGCAGTACTTC
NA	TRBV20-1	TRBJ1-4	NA	CSAAGSEKLFF	TGCAGTGCTGCAGGGAGCGAAAAACTGTTTTTT
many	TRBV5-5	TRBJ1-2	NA	CASSLGQFDYGYTF	TGTGCCAGCAGCTTGGGTCAGTTCGACTATGGCTACACCTTC
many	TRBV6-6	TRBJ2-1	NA	CASSYRGYPSNEQFF	TGTGCCAGCAGTTACAGGGGGTACCCCAGCAATGAGCAGTTCTTC
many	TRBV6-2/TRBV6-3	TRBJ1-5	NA	CASAMRPINSNQPQHF	TGTGCCAGCGCGATGAGGCCGATAAATAGCAATCAGCCCCAGCATTTT
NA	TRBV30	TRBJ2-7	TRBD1	CAWLGDSTREQYF	TGTGCCTGGTTGGGGGACAGTACGAGGGAGCAGTACTTC
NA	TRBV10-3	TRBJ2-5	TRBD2	CAISGLAGASSPGTQYF	TGTGCCATCAGTGGCTTAGCGGGGGCCAGCTCACCGGGGACCCAGTACTTC
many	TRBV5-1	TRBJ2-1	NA	CASSPRTGVKNEQFF	TGCGCCAGCAGCCCTAGAACGGGGGTGAAGAATGAGCAGTTCTTC
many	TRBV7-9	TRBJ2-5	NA	CASSLLVPETQYF	TGTGCCAGCAGCTTACTAGTCCCAGAGACCCAGTACTTC
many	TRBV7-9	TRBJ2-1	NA	CASSLVSSYNEQFF	TGTGCCAGCAGCTTAGTTTCTAGCTACAATGAGCAGTTCTTC
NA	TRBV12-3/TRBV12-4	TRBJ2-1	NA	CASRRGEGAYNEQFF	TGTGCCAGCAGACGGGGAGAGGGGGCCTACAATGAGCAGTTCTTC
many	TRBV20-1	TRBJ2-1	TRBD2	CSAVGTSGGAYNEQFF	TGCAGTGCCGTCGGGACTAGCGGGGGGGCTTACAATGAGCAGTTCTTC
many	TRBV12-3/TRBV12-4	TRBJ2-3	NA	CASSFGRARADTQYF	TGTGCCAGCAGTTTCGGCAGAGCTAGAGCAGATACGCAGTATTTT
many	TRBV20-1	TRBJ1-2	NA	CSASQSGTLSGYTF	TGCAGTGCTAGTCAATCCGGGACCTTAAGTGGCTACACCTTC